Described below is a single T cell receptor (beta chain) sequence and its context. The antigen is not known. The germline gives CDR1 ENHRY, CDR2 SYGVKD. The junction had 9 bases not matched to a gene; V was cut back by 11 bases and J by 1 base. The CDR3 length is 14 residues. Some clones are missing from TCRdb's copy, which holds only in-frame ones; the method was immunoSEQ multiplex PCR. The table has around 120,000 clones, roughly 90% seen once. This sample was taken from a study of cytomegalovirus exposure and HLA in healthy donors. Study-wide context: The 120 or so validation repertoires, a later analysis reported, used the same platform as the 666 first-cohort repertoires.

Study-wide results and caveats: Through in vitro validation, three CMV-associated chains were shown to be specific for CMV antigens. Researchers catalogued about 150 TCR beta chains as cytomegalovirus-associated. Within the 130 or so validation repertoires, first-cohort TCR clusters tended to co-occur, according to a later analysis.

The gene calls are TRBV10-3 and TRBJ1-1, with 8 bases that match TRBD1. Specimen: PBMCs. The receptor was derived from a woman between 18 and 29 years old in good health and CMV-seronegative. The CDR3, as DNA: TGTGCCTCGCGGGTACAGGGGGAGAACACTGAAGCTTTCTTT. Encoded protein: CASRVQGENTEAFF.